Below, 30 T cell receptor beta chains from the same sample are listed, as sequenced in a study of T cells in Graves' hyperthyroidism and ophthalmopathy. Amplified TCR beta CDR3 regions derived from RNA transcripts. HTBI primers were the set used in a first-round RT-PCR of the TCR CDR3. TCRdb fed the multiplex PCR reads into MiXCR, producing one record per CDR3 protein. The sample records a few hundred thousand distinct CDR3 sequences, 12% to 15% being singletons. The sequencing sample was made of blood. These receptors were collected from a woman in her 40s with Graves' hyperthyroidism.

The chain couples TRBV4-1 to TRBJ2-7; TRBD2 might be the D (6 bases). The CDR3 totals 18 residues. Germline values: CDR1 MGHRA, CDR2 YSYEKL. V dropped 0 bases and J dropped 0 bases, with 18 bases sitting between them. The CDR3 spells CASSQERSSERNSYEQYF. The CDR3 DNA reads TGCGCCAGCAGCCAAGAAAGATCTAGCGAGCGAAACTCCTACGAGCAGTACTTC.

This clonotype was detected ten times or more. V usage is TRBV20-1 and J usage is TRBJ2-3, with D possibly matching TRBD1 (6 bases). Germline CDR1 and CDR2: DFQATT and SNEGSKA (reference sequence). V was clipped by 6 bases and J by 3 bases, with 16 bases between them. The CDR3 extends over 14 amino acids. The CDR3 region is CSAPTGMMTDTQYF. Here the CDR3 DNA reads TGCAGTGCCCCTACAGGGATGATGACAGATACGCAGTATTTT.

This clonotype was counted at least ten times. CDR3 loop: CASSLAGGDGELFF. DNA of the CDR3: TGTGCCAGCAGTTTAGCGGGAGGGGATGGGGAGCTGTTTTTT. The J gene is TRBJ2-2, the V gene TRBV28; TRBD2 matches at 9 bases. Germline V gene lookup returns CDR1 MDHEN and CDR2 SYDVKM. V lost 2 bases and J lost 8; bases outside the gene matches: 3. This CDR3 is 14 amino acids long.

This clonotype was detected ten times or more. The V gene is TRBV27, the J gene TRBJ2-3; 8 bases are shared with TRBD1. CDR1 and CDR2 (germline): MNHEY, SMNVEV (reference sequence). V dropped 2 bases and J dropped 4; count of bases not matched to a gene: 5. The CDR3 is 15 amino acids. The CDR3: CASSLRAGGADTQYF. The DNA for the CDR3 is TGTGCCAGCAGTTTACGGGCAGGGGGCGCAGATACGCAGTATTTT.

This clonotype was recorded a few times. The V and J genes are TRBV5-6 and TRBJ1-2, with 9 positions matching TRBD1. J gave up 8 bases and V 7 bases, and 6 bases lay outside the gene matches. The V gene's germline CDR1 is SGHDT and CDR2 YYEEEE. This CDR3 has 12 residues. The CDR3 coding sequence is TGTGCCAGCTCCAACAGGGGGCGAGGCTACACCTTC. The encoded protein is CASSNRGRGYTF.

The gene calls are TRBV24-1 and TRBJ1-2, with D perhaps TRBD1 (6 bases). V lost 3 bases, J lost 5 bases, and 6 bases lay in between. Germline CDR1 reads KGHDR; CDR2 reads SFDVKD. The CDR3 sequence is 12 residues long. The DNA of the CDR3 is TGTGCCACCAGTGATCAGGGGTATGGCTACACCTTC. Translated: CATSDQGYGYTF.

This clonotype occurred many times. The chain is built from TRBV28 and TRBJ1-5, with 7 bases that match TRBD1. The CDR3 totals 16 residues. Germline V lookup: CDR1 MDHEN, CDR2 SYDVKM. V gave up 3 bases and J gave up 2 bases; unmatched junction bases: 7. This CDR3 reads CASSLGTQGGNQPQHF. CDR3 in DNA: TGTGCCAGCAGTTTGGGGACCCAGGGGGGCAATCAGCCCCAGCATTTT.

This clonotype was found many times. The genes are TRBV28 and TRBJ2-7, with D perhaps given as TRBD1 or TRBD2 (5 bases each). Germline V gene sequence: CDR1 MDHEN, CDR2 SYDVKM. The CDR3 is 14 amino acids. V lost 6 bases and J 3 bases, leaving 15 bases between the germline ends. Here the CDR3 DNA reads TGTGCCAGCAGGCCACGGGACCCTCTCTACGAGCAGTACTTC. The encoded protein is CASRPRDPLYEQYF.

In its sample, this clonotype was seen many times. The chain couples TRBV7-9 to TRBJ2-5; 12 bases fit TRBD2. CDR3 length: 16 residues. Germline assignment: CDR1 SEHNR and CDR2 FQNEAQ (reference sequence). The J segment lost 5 bases and the V segment lost 3 bases, leaving 7 bases of the junction unmatched. The CDR3 spells CASSFQTSGSSETQYF. For the CDR3, the DNA is TGTGCCAGCAGCTTTCAGACTAGCGGGAGTTCCGAGACCCAGTACTTC.

This clonotype came up many times. CDR3 bases: TGTGCCAGCAGCTTGGGTTGGGACGAGCAGTACTTC. This codes for CASSLGWDEQYF. This chain links TRBV28 with TRBJ2-7; unclear D gene. V was clipped by 6 bases and J by 5 bases, with 11 bases between them. The CDR3 runs to 12 residues. The germline CDR1 and CDR2 sequences are MDHEN and SYDVKM.

The table lists this clonotype with many counts. The chain joins TRBV10-3 to TRBJ2-2, with a tentative D call TRBD1 (5 bases). The CDR3 length is 15 residues. Germline V gene sequence: CDR1 ENHRY, CDR2 SYGVKD. V was trimmed by 0 bases and J by 4 bases, leaving 9 bases between them. The CDR3 bases are TGTGCCATCAGTGAGTCGTCAGGGTCCACCGGGGAGCTGTTTTTT. Translating gives CAISESSGSTGELFF.

The table lists this clonotype with a few counts. The chain carries TRBV20-1 and TRBJ2-5, with 11 bases identical to TRBD2. Germline CDR1 and CDR2: DFQATT and SNEGSKA (reference sequence). The CDR3 loop spans 15 amino acids. J gave up 1 base and V 5 bases, and 6 bases lay outside the gene matches. CDR3 nucleotide sequence: TGCAGTGCTGCTCTAGCGGGAGGACCCCAAGAGACCCAGTACTTC. It specifies CSAALAGGPQETQYF.

V and J are TRBV28 and TRBJ2-6; D possibly matches TRBD1 or TRBD2 (6 bases each). Germline V gene data show CDR1 as MDHEN and CDR2 as SYDVKM. CDR3 length: 16 amino acids. Between the trimmed V and J ends, which lost 5 bases and 0 bases, there was a span of 11 bases. The CDR3, as DNA: TGTGCCAGCAGTCCCTCGGGGGCCTCTGGGGCCAACGTCCTGACTTTC. It encodes CASSPSGASGANVLTF.

This clonotype was observed a few times. The CDR3 DNA follows: TGTGCCAGCAGCCGCAACATAGATGATGAAAAACTGTTTTTT. It is translated as CASSRNIDDEKLFF. The rearrangement uses TRBV6-2 or TRBV6-3 and TRBJ1-4; no clear D gene. CDR1 and CDR2 from the germline V gene are MNHEY and SVGEGT. V was clipped by 6 bases and J by 6 bases, with 14 bases between them. CDR3 size: 14 residues.

This clonotype was seen more than once but under ten times. V is TRBV12-3 or TRBV12-4 and J is TRBJ1-2, with 9 bases that match TRBD1. Trimming took 5 bases from V and 8 from J; bases not matched to a gene: 6. This CDR3 region has 13 residues. Here the CDR3 DNA reads TGTGCCAGCAGTCGGGACAGGGTGTACGGCTACACCTTC. The encoded protein is CASSRDRVYGYTF.

This clonotype showed up just a few times. V and J are TRBV27 and TRBJ2-5, with a weak D call TRBD1 (7 bases). The ends were cut back, 3 bases at V and 2 bases at J, with 13 bases in the middle. Germline CDR1 MNHEY, CDR2 SMNVEV (reference sequence). The CDR3 covers 15 residues. The CDR3 sequence is CASSFRRGRQETQYF. The CDR3 bases are TGTGCCAGCAGTTTTCGCAGGGGGAGGCAAGAGACCCAGTACTTC.

This clonotype was observed a handful of times. The chain recombines TRBV10-1 with TRBJ2-3; the D is unclear. CDR1 and CDR2 from the germline V gene are WNHNN and SYGVQD (reference sequence). CDR3 length equals 14 residues. The V and J ends lost 0 bases and 3 bases respectively, with 7 bases between them. The CDR3 loop reads CASSESLVTDTQYF. The CDR3 nucleotides read TGCGCCAGCAGTGAGTCCCTAGTAACAGATACGCAGTATTTT.

The chain couples TRBV25-1 to TRBJ2-7, with 7 bases aligning to TRBD1. This CDR3 has 15 residues. Germline assignment: CDR1 MGHDK and CDR2 SYGVNS. J gave up 5 bases and V 3 bases, and 10 bases lay outside the gene matches. Here the CDR3 reads CASSDSVRGWDEQYF. The CDR3 DNA reads TGTGCCAGCAGTGATTCTGTCAGGGGGTGGGACGAGCAGTACTTC.

Only a few counts were recorded for this clonotype. This rearrangement joins TRBV6-1 to TRBJ1-5, with 9 positions matching TRBD1. Germline V gene data show CDR1 as MNHNS and CDR2 as SASEGT. V dropped 5 bases and J dropped 1; count of bases not matched to a gene: 12. The CDR3 is made up of 18 amino acids. In DNA form, the CDR3 reads TGTGCCAGCAGTTGGGAGGGACAGGGACGTGTGAGCAATCAGCCCCAGCATTTT. It codes for CASSWEGQGRVSNQPQHF.

This clonotype came up many times. The genes are TRBV20-1 and TRBJ2-7; D is undetermined. Per germline, CDR1 DFQATT and CDR2 SNEGSKA (reference sequence). V was shortened by 3 bases and J by 2 bases, with 8 bases between the two germline ends. The CDR3 is made up of 12 amino acids. CDR3 nucleotide sequence: TGCAGTGCTAGTACAGAACCCTACGAGCAGTACTTC. As protein: CSASTEPYEQYF.

On this clonotype itself: This clone may be a read error of a much larger clone one base away. The V and J genes are TRBV6-1 and TRBJ2-7; 9 bases map to TRBD2. Germline V gene data show CDR1 as MNHNS and CDR2 as SASEGT. V lost 6 bases to trimming and J lost 4 bases; unmatched junction nucleotides: 4. There are 13 residues in the CDR3. In nucleotides, the CDR3 is TGTGCCAGCAGCCGACTAGCGGAGTACGAGCAGTACTTC. As protein: CASSRLAEYEQYF.

Many counts were recorded for this clonotype. The DNA for the CDR3 is TGTGCCAGCAGTTACGGGGGACTAGCCGAAGAGACCCAGTACTTC. This codes for CASSYGGLAEETQYF. The chain recombines TRBV6-6 with TRBJ2-5, with 9 bases identical to TRBD2. The CDR3 consists of 15 residues. CDR1 is MNHNY and CDR2 is SVGAGI in the germline V gene (reference sequence). V lost 2 bases to trimming and J lost 3 bases; unmatched junction nucleotides: 4.

Note on this clonotype: Since a much larger clone is just one base distant, this may be a read error. The J gene is TRBJ1-1, the V gene TRBV12-5; the D gene is possibly TRBD1 (6 bases). CDR1 and CDR2 (germline): LGHNT, FRNRAP. V gave up 0 bases and J gave up 10 bases, with 27 bases separating them. The CDR3 consists of 18 residues. CDR3 DNA sequence: TGTGCTAGTGGTTTGGTAGAGGAGCGGGTTCAACCCCCCAGGGGAGCTTTCTTT. Amino acids: CASGLVEERVQPPRGAFF. Variable domain in full (rest from reference TRBV12-5 and TRBJ1-1): DARVTQTPRHKVTEMGQEVTMRCQPILGHNTVFWYRQTMMQGLELLAYFRNRAPLDDSGMPKDRFSAEMPDATLATLKIQPSEPRDSAVYFCASGLVEERVQPPRGAFFGQGTRLTVV.

This sequence joins TRBV6-1 and TRBJ2-2, with 14 bases fitting TRBD2. V was clipped by 7 bases and J by 4 bases; unmatched bases: 11. The length of the CDR3 is 18 residues. Germline loops: CDR1 MNHNS, CDR2 SASEGT. The CDR3 DNA reads as TGTGCCAGCACCGCGACTAGCGGGAGGGCCACTGTCACCGGGGAGCTGTTTTTT. It is translated as CASTATSGRATVTGELFF.

This chain connects TRBV7-9 to TRBJ2-1; D remains unclear. Germline V gene lookup returns CDR1 SEHNR and CDR2 FQNEAQ (reference sequence). The CDR3 contains 16 residues. Between the trimmed V and J ends, which lost 5 bases and 2 bases, there was a span of 16 bases. CDR3 loop: CASSPAEESTYNEQFF. The CDR3, as DNA: TGTGCCAGCAGCCCGGCTGAGGAATCAACCTACAATGAGCAGTTCTTC.

This clonotype was found a few times. V gene TRBV19 combines with J gene TRBJ1-1; TRBD1 is a possible D gene (6 bases). The CDR3 spans 17 residues. Germline values: CDR1 LNHDA, CDR2 SQIVND (reference sequence). V lost 3 bases and J 1 base, leaving 18 bases between the germline ends. CDR3 coding DNA: TGTGCCAGTAGTATTGTTCCCCGTTCGACAGGGAACACTGAAGCTTTCTTT. It yields the protein CASSIVPRSTGNTEAFF.

This clonotype was recorded many times. The chain uses TRBV6-1 and TRBJ2-5, with TRBD1 matching 7 bases. The CDR3 is 11 residues long. Looked up from germline, CDR1 is MNHNS and CDR2 is SASEGT. After removal of 10 bases from V and 11 bases from J, the junction contained 10 bases not matched to a gene. CDR3 in amino acids: CATNIGDSQYF. DNA of the CDR3: TGTGCCACCAACATAGGGGACAGTCAGTACTTC.

This clonotype came up many times. The chain recombines TRBV27 with TRBJ2-7; 7 nucleotides match TRBD1. Germline V CDR1 and CDR2: MNHEY, SMNVEV (reference sequence). The V segment lost 3 bases and the J segment 3 bases; nucleotides outside the gene matches: 20. The CDR3 is 19 amino acids. The CDR3 region has the DNA TGTGCCAGCAGTTTTAGAGCAAGACAGGGAACTGGTATAAGCTACGAGCAGTACTTC. It is translated as CASSFRARQGTGISYEQYF.

The chain carries TRBV6-1 and TRBJ1-5, with a tentative D call TRBD1 (5 bases). V shed 1 base and J shed 9 bases, with 13 bases lying between them. The CDR3 spans 14 residues. Germline V gives CDR1 MNHNS, CDR2 SASEGT. The CDR3 DNA follows: TGTGCCAGCAGTGAAGGTCCAGGGTCTGGGCCCCAGCATTTT. Amino acid sequence: CASSEGPGSGPQHF.

The sample holds a few counts of this clonotype. The rearrangement uses TRBV29-1 and TRBJ2-1; the D gene could be TRBD1 or TRBD2 (5 bases each). The CDR3 totals 14 residues. Trimming stripped 6 bases from V and 8 bases from J, with 20 bases between. The germline gives CDR1 SQVTM, CDR2 ANQGSEA. The CDR3 loop reads CSVPARDVIDEQFF. The CDR3 DNA reads TGCAGCGTCCCGGCCCGGGACGTCATCGATGAGCAGTTCTTC.